This is a list of T cell receptor beta chains from one sample in a study of T cells in Graves' hyperthyroidism and ophthalmopathy. TCRdb used MiXCR to reprocess the multiplex PCR reads, holding one entry per CDR3 protein. The repertoire holds hundreds of thousands of distinct CDR3 sequences, with about 38% as singletons. Sequenced material: blood. All receptors derive from a man younger than 35 with Graves' hyperthyroidism. CDR3s include the opening cysteine and the closing phenylalanine or tryptophan. Each record gives: V gene, clone size, D gene, J gene, CDR3 protein, CDR3 DNA. A D gene is named only where the DNA matches it firmly. Clone size appears in some rows only: once, few, many, or a class for an expanded clone.

V gene: TRBV15
clone size: NA
D gene: NA
J gene: TRBJ2-3
CDR3 protein: CATRETVGTDTQYF
CDR3 DNA: TGTGCCACCAGGGAGACAGTTGGGACAGATACGCAGTATTTT

V gene: TRBV7-2
clone size: few
D gene: NA
J gene: TRBJ2-7
CDR3 protein: CASSTPWDTYEQYF
CDR3 DNA: TGTGCCAGCAGCACCCCCTGGGACACCTACGAGCAGTACTTC

V gene: TRBV29-1
clone size: many
D gene: NA
J gene: TRBJ1-1
CDR3 protein: CSVVRIGGTEAFF
CDR3 DNA: TGCAGCGTTGTTCGTATTGGGGGCACTGAAGCTTTCTTT

V gene: TRBV10-3
clone size: NA
D gene: NA
J gene: TRBJ2-7
CDR3 protein: CASSWLDRTKNHEQYF
CDR3 DNA: TGTGCCAGCAGTTGGCTGGACAGAACTAAGAACCACGAGCAGTACTTC

V gene: TRBV14
clone size: NA
D gene: NA
J gene: TRBJ1-2
CDR3 protein: CASSQGSLGAVYGYTF
CDR3 DNA: TGTGCCAGCAGCCAAGGTTCTCTGGGGGCAGTGTATGGCTACACCTTC

V gene: TRBV29-1
clone size: many
D gene: NA
J gene: TRBJ1-5
CDR3 protein: CSVGGGRGSNQPQHF
CDR3 DNA: TGCAGCGTCGGGGGAGGAAGGGGAAGCAATCAGCCCCAGCATTTT

V gene: TRBV29-1
clone size: NA
D gene: NA
J gene: TRBJ2-2
CDR3 protein: CSVPLLDKPGELFF
CDR3 DNA: TGCAGCGTCCCACTTTTAGACAAACCCGGGGAGCTGTTTTTT

V gene: TRBV4-3
clone size: few
D gene: TRBD2
J gene: TRBJ2-7
CDR3 protein: CASSQEGPGGRTYEQYF
CDR3 DNA: TGCGCCAGCAGCCAAGAAGGTCCGGGAGGGAGGACCTACGAGCAGTACTTC

V gene: TRBV15
clone size: NA
D gene: NA
J gene: TRBJ1-1
CDR3 protein: CAASEVGNTEAFF
CDR3 DNA: TGTGCCGCGTCAGAGGTGGGGAACACTGAAGCTTTCTTT

V gene: TRBV7-9
clone size: NA
D gene: NA
J gene: TRBJ2-7
CDR3 protein: CASSPEAGFYEQYF
CDR3 DNA: TGTGCCAGCAGCCCCGAGGCTGGGTTCTACGAGCAGTACTTC

V gene: TRBV4-1
clone size: once
D gene: NA
J gene: TRBJ2-5
CDR3 protein: CASSPTGAPGETQYF
CDR3 DNA: TGCGCCAGCAGCCCTACGGGCGCTCCCGGGGAGACCCAGTACTTC

V gene: TRBV2
clone size: NA
D gene: TRBD1
J gene: TRBJ2-2
CDR3 protein: CASRDRGFTTGELFF
CDR3 DNA: TGTGCCAGCAGGGACAGGGGGTTTACTACCGGGGAGCTGTTTTTT

V gene: TRBV20-1
clone size: NA
D gene: NA
J gene: TRBJ2-7
CDR3 protein: CSANDLTSDEQCF
CDR3 DNA: TGCAGTGCTAACGATTTAACATCGGACGAGCAGTGCTTC

V gene: TRBV10-3
clone size: NA
D gene: NA
J gene: TRBJ2-7
CDR3 protein: CAGATDNTRYEQYF
CDR3 DNA: TGTGCCGGGGCGACGGACAACACCCGTTACGAGCAGTACTTC

V gene: TRBV4-1
clone size: NA
D gene: NA
J gene: TRBJ2-7
CDR3 protein: CASSDGAAYEQYF
CDR3 DNA: TGCGCCAGCAGTGACGGTGCGGCGTACGAGCAGTACTTC

V gene: TRBV5-1
clone size: NA
D gene: TRBD2
J gene: TRBJ2-7
CDR3 protein: CASHTVLAAREQYF
CDR3 DNA: TGCGCCAGCCACACGGTACTAGCGGCTCGCGAGCAGTACTTC

V gene: TRBV10-3
clone size: few
D gene: NA
J gene: TRBJ1-1
CDR3 protein: CASSDNRRSDTEAFF
CDR3 DNA: TGTGCCAGCAGTGATAACAGGAGAAGTGACACTGAAGCTTTCTTT

V gene: TRBV6-6
clone size: many
D gene: NA
J gene: TRBJ1-5
CDR3 protein: CASSPDLLQHF
CDR3 DNA: TGTGCCAGCAGTCCGGACCTTCTCCAGCATTTT

V gene: TRBV29-1
clone size: NA
D gene: NA
J gene: TRBJ2-5
CDR3 protein: CSVESQGKETQYF
CDR3 DNA: TGCAGCGTCGAATCACAGGGTAAAGAGACCCAGTACTTC

V gene: TRBV20-1
clone size: NA
D gene: NA
J gene: TRBJ1-5
CDR3 protein: CSATRGGVVPYSNQPQHF
CDR3 DNA: TGCAGTGCTACCCGGGGGGGAGTCGTGCCATATAGCAATCAGCCCCAGCATTTT

V gene: TRBV7-9
clone size: NA
D gene: TRBD1
J gene: TRBJ2-7
CDR3 protein: CASGSTGVEQYF
CDR3 DNA: TGTGCCAGCGGGTCGACAGGGGTCGAGCAGTACTTC

V gene: TRBV13
clone size: few
D gene: NA
J gene: TRBJ2-7
CDR3 protein: CASSPEGGAGEQYF
CDR3 DNA: TGTGCCAGCAGCCCCGAGGGCGGAGCGGGCGAGCAGTACTTC

V gene: TRBV7-2
clone size: NA
D gene: NA
J gene: TRBJ1-5
CDR3 protein: CASSQTQGNQPQHF
CDR3 DNA: TGCGCCAGCAGCCAGACTCAGGGTAATCAGCCCCAGCATTTT

V gene: TRBV5-1
clone size: many
D gene: NA
J gene: TRBJ1-1
CDR3 protein: CASSSIAGTEAFF
CDR3 DNA: TGCGCCAGCAGCTCGATCGCGGGCACTGAAGCTTTCTTT

V gene: TRBV9
clone size: NA
D gene: NA
J gene: TRBJ2-2
CDR3 protein: CASSPETNSNTGELFF
CDR3 DNA: TGTGCCAGCTCACCGGAGACAAACTCGAACACCGGGGAGCTGTTTTTT

V gene: TRBV12-3/TRBV12-4
clone size: few
D gene: NA
J gene: TRBJ2-7
CDR3 protein: CASSPGGGQEQYF
CDR3 DNA: TGTGCCAGCAGCCCGGGCGGGGGACAGGAGCAGTACTTC

V gene: TRBV29-1
clone size: NA
D gene: TRBD1
J gene: TRBJ1-2
CDR3 protein: CSGGGTEAF
CDR3 DNA: TGCAGCGGCGGAGGGACAGAAGCTTTC

V gene: TRBV15
clone size: few
D gene: TRBD1
J gene: TRBJ2-2
CDR3 protein: CATSIGQGKTGELFF
CDR3 DNA: TGTGCCACCTCCATTGGACAGGGGAAGACCGGGGAGCTGTTTTTT

V gene: TRBV3-1
clone size: NA
D gene: NA
J gene: TRBJ1-2
CDR3 protein: CASSQDDGNYGYTF
CDR3 DNA: TGTGCCAGCAGCCAAGACGACGGTAACTATGGCTACACCTTC

V gene: TRBV5-1
clone size: NA
D gene: TRBD1
J gene: TRBJ2-7
CDR3 protein: CASSFRPGTGNEQYF
CDR3 DNA: TGCGCCAGCAGCTTCAGGCCCGGGACAGGAAACGAGCAGTACTTC

V gene: TRBV24-1
clone size: many
D gene: NA
J gene: TRBJ1-5
CDR3 protein: CATSAGANLGEGQPQHF
CDR3 DNA: TGTGCCACCAGTGCGGGGGCGAACCTGGGGGAGGGTCAGCCCCAGCATTTT

V gene: TRBV12-5
clone size: many
D gene: TRBD1
J gene: TRBJ2-7
CDR3 protein: CASGPGQGYEQYF
CDR3 DNA: TGTGCTAGTGGCCCCGGACAGGGCTACGAGCAGTACTTC

V gene: TRBV30
clone size: NA
D gene: NA
J gene: TRBJ1-5
CDR3 protein: CAWSGGEGQPQHF
CDR3 DNA: TGTGCCTGGAGCGGAGGGGAAGGGCAGCCCCAGCATTTT

V gene: TRBV7-9
clone size: few
D gene: TRBD1
J gene: TRBJ1-3
CDR3 protein: CASSQDRDSVRNTIYF
CDR3 DNA: TGTGCCAGCAGCCAGGACCGGGACAGCGTAAGAAACACCATATATTTT

V gene: TRBV6-1
clone size: NA
D gene: TRBD2
J gene: TRBJ2-5
CDR3 protein: CASSEVMGGRGIGTQYF
CDR3 DNA: TGTGCCAGCAGTGAAGTAATGGGCGGGAGAGGAATCGGGACCCAGTACTTC

V gene: TRBV29-1
clone size: many
D gene: TRBD1
J gene: TRBJ2-5
CDR3 protein: CGTGEETQYF
CDR3 DNA: TGCGGGACAGGGGAAGAGACCCAGTACTTC

V gene: TRBV11-2
clone size: few
D gene: TRBD1
J gene: TRBJ2-7
CDR3 protein: CASSLVGSGQGNEQYF
CDR3 DNA: TGTGCCAGCAGCTTAGTGGGGTCCGGACAGGGGAACGAGCAGTACTTC

V gene: TRBV19
clone size: NA
D gene: NA
J gene: TRBJ1-6
CDR3 protein: CASSMERASSYNSPLHF
CDR3 DNA: TGTGCCAGTAGTATGGAAAGGGCGAGCTCCTATAATTCACCCCTCCACTTT

V gene: TRBV11-2
clone size: NA
D gene: NA
J gene: TRBJ2-7
CDR3 protein: CASSFCASGTLHSYEQYF
CDR3 DNA: NA

V gene: TRBV7-2
clone size: few
D gene: NA
J gene: TRBJ1-6
CDR3 protein: CASSFPLIPNSPLHF
CDR3 DNA: TGTGCCAGCAGCTTCCCCCTAATACCTAATTCACCCCTCCACTTT

V gene: TRBV5-1
clone size: few
D gene: NA
J gene: TRBJ2-7
CDR3 protein: CASSLYDLTSYEQYF
CDR3 DNA: TGCGCCAGCAGCTTGTATGACCTAACTTCCTACGAGCAGTACTTC

V gene: TRBV7-2
clone size: few
D gene: NA
J gene: TRBJ1-1
CDR3 protein: CASSFGGRGTEAFF
CDR3 DNA: TGTGCCAGCAGTTTCGGGGGCCGGGGCACTGAAGCTTTCTTT

V gene: TRBV19
clone size: NA
D gene: NA
J gene: TRBJ2-5
CDR3 protein: CASSYQASGTHKETQYF
CDR3 DNA: TGTGCCAGTAGTTACCAAGCGTCCGGGACACATAAAGAGACCCAGTACTTC

V gene: TRBV29-1
clone size: many
D gene: NA
J gene: TRBJ1-1
CDR3 protein: CSVDKQVGTEAFF
CDR3 DNA: TGCAGCGTTGATAAACAGGTGGGCACTGAAGCTTTCTTT

V gene: TRBV10-3
clone size: many
D gene: TRBD1
J gene: TRBJ2-7
CDR3 protein: CAISVSIQGSHEQYF
CDR3 DNA: TGTGCCATCAGTGTAAGCATACAGGGGTCCCACGAGCAGTACTTC

V gene: TRBV6-5
clone size: NA
D gene: NA
J gene: TRBJ1-1
CDR3 protein: CASTAGPNTEAFF
CDR3 DNA: TGTGCCAGCACGGCGGGACCGAACACTGAAGCTTTCTTT

V gene: TRBV9
clone size: NA
D gene: NA
J gene: TRBJ1-2
CDR3 protein: CASSLEGGSGGYTF
CDR3 DNA: TGTGCCAGCAGCCTAGAGGGGGGCTCGGGTGGCTACACCTTC

V gene: TRBV7-3
clone size: many
D gene: NA
J gene: TRBJ2-5
CDR3 protein: CASSPGAGLETQYF
CDR3 DNA: TGTGCCAGCAGCCCCGGAGCGGGTTTGGAGACCCAGTACTTC

V gene: TRBV7-6
clone size: NA
D gene: NA
J gene: TRBJ1-4
CDR3 protein: CASSQGPTSTNEKLFF
CDR3 DNA: TGTGCCAGCAGCCAAGGCCCGACATCAACTAATGAAAAACTGTTTTTT

V gene: TRBV5-1
clone size: NA
D gene: NA
J gene: TRBJ1-6
CDR3 protein: CASSARTANNSPLHF
CDR3 DNA: TGCGCCAGCAGCGCCAGGACAGCTAATAATTCACCCCTCCACTTT

V gene: TRBV7-8
clone size: NA
D gene: TRBD2
J gene: TRBJ2-3
CDR3 protein: CASSPAGPADTQYF
CDR3 DNA: TGTGCCAGCAGCCCAGCGGGGCCCGCAGATACGCAGTATTTT

V gene: TRBV15
clone size: NA
D gene: NA
J gene: TRBJ1-2
CDR3 protein: CATSRGDTNSGNTF
CDR3 DNA: TGTGCCACCAGCAGAGGGGACACCAACTCTGGAAACACCTTC

V gene: TRBV7-6
clone size: NA
D gene: NA
J gene: TRBJ1-3
CDR3 protein: CASSLGVNTIYF
CDR3 DNA: TGTGCCAGCAGCTTAGGGGTTAACACCATATATTTT

V gene: TRBV7-2
clone size: many
D gene: NA
J gene: TRBJ1-1
CDR3 protein: CASSMASGTEAFF
CDR3 DNA: TGTGCCAGCAGCATGGCTAGCGGTACTGAAGCTTTCTTT